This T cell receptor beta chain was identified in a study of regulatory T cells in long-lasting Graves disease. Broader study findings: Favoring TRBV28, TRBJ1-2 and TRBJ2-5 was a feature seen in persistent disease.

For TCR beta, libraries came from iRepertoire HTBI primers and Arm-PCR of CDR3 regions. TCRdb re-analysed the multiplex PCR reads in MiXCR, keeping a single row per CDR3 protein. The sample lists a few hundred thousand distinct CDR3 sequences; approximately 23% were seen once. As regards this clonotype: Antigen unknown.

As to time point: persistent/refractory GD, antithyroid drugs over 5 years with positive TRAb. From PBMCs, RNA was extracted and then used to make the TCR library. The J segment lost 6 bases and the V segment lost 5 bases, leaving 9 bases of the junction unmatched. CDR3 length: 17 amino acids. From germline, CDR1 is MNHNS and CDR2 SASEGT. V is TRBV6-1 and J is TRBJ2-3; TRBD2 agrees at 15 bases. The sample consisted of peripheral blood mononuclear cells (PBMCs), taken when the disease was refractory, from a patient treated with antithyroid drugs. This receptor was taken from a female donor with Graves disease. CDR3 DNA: TGTGCCAGCAGTACCCGGACTAGCGGGGGGGCCGCGGATACGCAGTATTTT. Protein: CASSTRTSGGAADTQYF.